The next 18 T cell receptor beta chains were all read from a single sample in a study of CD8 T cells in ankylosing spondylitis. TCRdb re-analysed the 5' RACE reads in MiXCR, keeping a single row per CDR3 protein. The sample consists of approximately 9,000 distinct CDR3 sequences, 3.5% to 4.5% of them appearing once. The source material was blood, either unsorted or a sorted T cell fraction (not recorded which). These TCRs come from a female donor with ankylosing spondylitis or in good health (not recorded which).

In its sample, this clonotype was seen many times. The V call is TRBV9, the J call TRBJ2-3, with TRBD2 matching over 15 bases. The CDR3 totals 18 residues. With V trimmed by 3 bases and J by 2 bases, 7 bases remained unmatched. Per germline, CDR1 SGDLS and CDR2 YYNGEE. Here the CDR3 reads CASSEGTSGGYATDTQYF. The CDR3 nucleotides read TGTGCCAGCAGCGAAGGGACTAGCGGGGGGTACGCCACAGATACGCAGTATTTT.

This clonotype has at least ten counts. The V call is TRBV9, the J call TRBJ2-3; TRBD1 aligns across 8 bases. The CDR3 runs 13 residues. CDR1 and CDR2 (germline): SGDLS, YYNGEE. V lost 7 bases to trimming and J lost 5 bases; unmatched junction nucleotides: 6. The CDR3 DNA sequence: TGTGCCAGCGACAGGGGTCGGGGAGATACGCAGTATTTT. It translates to CASDRGRGDTQYF. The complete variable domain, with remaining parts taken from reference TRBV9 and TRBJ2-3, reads DSGVTQTPKHLITATGQRVTLRCSPRSGDLSVYWYQQSLDQGLQFLIQYYNGEERAKGNILERFSAQQFPDLHSELNLSSLELGDSALYFCASDRGRGDTQYFGPGTRLTVL.

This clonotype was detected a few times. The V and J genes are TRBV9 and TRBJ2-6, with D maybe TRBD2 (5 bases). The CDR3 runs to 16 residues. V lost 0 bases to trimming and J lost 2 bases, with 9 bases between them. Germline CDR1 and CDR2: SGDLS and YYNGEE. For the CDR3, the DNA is TGTGCCAGCAGCGTAGGGCCGGGGACTGGGGCCAACGTCCTGACTTTC. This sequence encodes CASSVGPGTGANVLTF.

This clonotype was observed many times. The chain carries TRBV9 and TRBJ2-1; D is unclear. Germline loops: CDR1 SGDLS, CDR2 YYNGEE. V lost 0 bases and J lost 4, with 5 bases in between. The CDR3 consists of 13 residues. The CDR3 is CASSVALYNEQFF. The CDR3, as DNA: TGTGCCAGCAGCGTAGCACTGTACAATGAGCAGTTCTTC.

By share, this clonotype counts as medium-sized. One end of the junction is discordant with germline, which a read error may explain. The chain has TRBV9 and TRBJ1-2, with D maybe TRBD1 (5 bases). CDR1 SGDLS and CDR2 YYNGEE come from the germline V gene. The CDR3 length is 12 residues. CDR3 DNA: TGTGCCAGCCGAGGGGACCGGACGACGCTCTTCTTC. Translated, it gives CASRGDRTTLFF.

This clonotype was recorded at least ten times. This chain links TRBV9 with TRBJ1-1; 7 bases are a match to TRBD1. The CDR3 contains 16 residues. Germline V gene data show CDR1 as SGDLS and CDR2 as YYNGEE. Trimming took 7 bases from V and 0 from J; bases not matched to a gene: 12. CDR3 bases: TGTGCCAGCGGAAGTATAGGGGACAGCTTGAACACTGAAGCTTTCTTT. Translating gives CASGSIGDSLNTEAFF.

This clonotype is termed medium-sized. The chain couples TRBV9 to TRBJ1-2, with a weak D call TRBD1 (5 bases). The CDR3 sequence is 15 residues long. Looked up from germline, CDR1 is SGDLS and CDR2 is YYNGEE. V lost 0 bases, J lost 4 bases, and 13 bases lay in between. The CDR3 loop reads CASSVATDITYGYTF. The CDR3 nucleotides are TGTGCCAGCAGCGTAGCTACGGACATAACCTATGGCTACACCTTC.

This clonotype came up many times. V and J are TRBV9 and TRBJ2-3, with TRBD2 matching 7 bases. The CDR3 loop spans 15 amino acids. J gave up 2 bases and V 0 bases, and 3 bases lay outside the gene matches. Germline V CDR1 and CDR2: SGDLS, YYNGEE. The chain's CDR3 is CASSVARGITDTQYF. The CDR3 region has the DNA TGTGCCAGCAGCGTAGCGCGGGGGATCACAGATACGCAGTATTTT.

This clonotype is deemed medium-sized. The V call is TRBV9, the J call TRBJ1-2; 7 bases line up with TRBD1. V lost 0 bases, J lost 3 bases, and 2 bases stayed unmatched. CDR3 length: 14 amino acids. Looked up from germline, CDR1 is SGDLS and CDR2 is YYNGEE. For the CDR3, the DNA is TGTGCCAGCAGCGTAGTCCAGGGGGACTATGGCTACACCTTC. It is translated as CASSVVQGDYGYTF. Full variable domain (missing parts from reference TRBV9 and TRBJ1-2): DSGVTQTPKHLITATGQRVTLRCSPRSGDLSVYWYQQSLDQGLQFLIQYYNGEERAKGNILERFSAQQFPDLHSELNLSSLELGDSALYFCASSVVQGDYGYTFGSGTRLTVV.

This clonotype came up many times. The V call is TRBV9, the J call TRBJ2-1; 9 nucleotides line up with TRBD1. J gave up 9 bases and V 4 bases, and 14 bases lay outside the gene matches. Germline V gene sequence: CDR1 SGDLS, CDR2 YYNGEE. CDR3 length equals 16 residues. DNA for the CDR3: TGTGCCAGCAGCCGCCCACTGGGGGGGGACAGGGCTGAGCAGTTCTTC. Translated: CASSRPLGGDRAEQFF.

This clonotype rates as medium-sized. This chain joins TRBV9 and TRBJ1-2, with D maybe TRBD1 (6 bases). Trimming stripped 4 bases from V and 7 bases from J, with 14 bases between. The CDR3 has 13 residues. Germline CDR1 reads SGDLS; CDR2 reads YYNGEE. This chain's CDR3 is CASSFRGARGYTF. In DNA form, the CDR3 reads TGTGCCAGCAGCTTCCGGGGGGCGCGTGGCTACACCTTC.

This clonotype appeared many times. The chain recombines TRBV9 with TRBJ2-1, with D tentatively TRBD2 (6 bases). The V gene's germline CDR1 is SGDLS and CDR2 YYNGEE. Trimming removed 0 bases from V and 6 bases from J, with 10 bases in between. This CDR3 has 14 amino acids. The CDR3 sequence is CASSVGDSGNEQFF. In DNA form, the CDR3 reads TGTGCCAGCAGCGTAGGGGACTCGGGCAATGAGCAGTTCTTC.

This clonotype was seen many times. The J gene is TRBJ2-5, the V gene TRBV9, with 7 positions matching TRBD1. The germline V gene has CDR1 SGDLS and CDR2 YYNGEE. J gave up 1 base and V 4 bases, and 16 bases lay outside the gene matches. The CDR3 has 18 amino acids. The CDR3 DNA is TGTGCCAGCAGCCCCACATGGTGGGGACAGCTCAGCCAAGAGACCCAGTACTTC. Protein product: CASSPTWWGQLSQETQYF.

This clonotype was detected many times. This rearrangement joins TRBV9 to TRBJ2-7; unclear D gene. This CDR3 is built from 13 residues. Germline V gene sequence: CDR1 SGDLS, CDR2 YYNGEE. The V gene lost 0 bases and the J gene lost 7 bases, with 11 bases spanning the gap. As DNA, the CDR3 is TGTGCCAGCAGCGTAGTCCCTGATCGAGAGCAGTACTTC. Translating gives CASSVVPDREQYF.

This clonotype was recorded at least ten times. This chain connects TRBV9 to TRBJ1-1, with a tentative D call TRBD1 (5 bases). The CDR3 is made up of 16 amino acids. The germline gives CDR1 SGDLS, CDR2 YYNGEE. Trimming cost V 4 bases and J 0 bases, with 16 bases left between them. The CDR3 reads CASSPSGYSMNTEAFF. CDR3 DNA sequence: TGTGCCAGCAGCCCCTCAGGGTACTCGATGAACACTGAAGCTTTCTTT.

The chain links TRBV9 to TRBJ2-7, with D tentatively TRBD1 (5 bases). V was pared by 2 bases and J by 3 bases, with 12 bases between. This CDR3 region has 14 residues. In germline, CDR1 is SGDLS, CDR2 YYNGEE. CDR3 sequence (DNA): TGTGCCAGCAGCGTGGTGGACACCGGCTACGAGCAGTACTTC. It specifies CASSVVDTGYEQYF.

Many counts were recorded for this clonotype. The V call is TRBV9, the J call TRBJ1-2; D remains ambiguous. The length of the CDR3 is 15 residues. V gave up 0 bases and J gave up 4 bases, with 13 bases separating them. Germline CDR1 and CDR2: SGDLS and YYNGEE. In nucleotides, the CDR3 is TGTGCCAGCAGCGTAGCCTATGGAGGGATCTATGGCTACACCTTC. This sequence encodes CASSVAYGGIYGYTF.

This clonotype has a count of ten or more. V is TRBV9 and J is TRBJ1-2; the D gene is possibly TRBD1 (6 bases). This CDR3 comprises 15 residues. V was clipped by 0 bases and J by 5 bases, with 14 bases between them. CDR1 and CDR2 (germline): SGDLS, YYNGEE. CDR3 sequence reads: CASSVGGQGHYGYTF. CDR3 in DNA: TGTGCCAGCAGCGTAGGGGGGCAGGGGCATTATGGCTACACCTTC.